This is a list of T cell receptor beta chains from one sample in a study of technical replicates of blood from several donors. TCRdb's copy holds only in-frame clones and misses some; the assay was immunoSEQ multiplex PCR. The sample includes 55,000 to 75,000 clones, 91% of them seen just once. Material: PBMCs. The receptors originated from a human donor in good health. Some clones in this sample may be carry-over from other donors' samples. CDR3s include the opening cysteine and the closing phenylalanine or tryptophan. Each record gives: D gene, J gene, clone size, V gene, CDR3 DNA, CDR3 protein. A D gene is named only where the DNA matches it firmly. The size of a clone is reported for some rows only, either as once, few or many, or as a class for expanded clones.

. TRBJ2-3 . TRBV5-1 TGCGCCAGCAGTCTCCTAGCGTCAGATACGCAGTATTTT CASSLLASDTQYF
. TRBJ2-7 . TRBV20-1 TGCAGTGCTACAGGGGTTGACGAGCAGTACTTC CSATGVDEQYF
TRBD2 TRBJ2-2 . TRBV7-9 TGTGCAGGCGGGGGAACCACCGGGGAGCTGTTTTTT CAGGGTTGELFF
TRBD1 TRBJ1-2 . TRBV30 TGTGCCTGGGAAAACAGGGGCTATGGCTACACCTTC CAWENRGYGYTF
. TRBJ2-1 . TRBV29-1 TGCAGCGTTGATCGGCTAGGGAGTCTGGATGAGCAGTTCTTC CSVDRLGSLDEQFF
. TRBJ1-2 . TRBV5-1 TGCGCCAGCAGCTCCTGGACTGGGAACTATGGCTACACCTTC CASSSWTGNYGYTF
TRBD2 TRBJ2-1 . TRBV15 TGTGCCACCAGCAGACCTCCGGTTAGCGGGGCCTACAATGAGCAGTTCTTC CATSRPPVSGAYNEQFF
TRBD2 TRBJ2-3 . TRBV18 TGTGCCAGCTCAAATGAACTAGCGGGAGAAAATACGCAGTATTTT CASSNELAGENTQYF
TRBD1 TRBJ2-2 . TRBV5-4 TGTGCCAGCAGCTGGGACAGCACCGGGGAGCTGTTTTTT CASSWDSTGELFF
. TRBJ2-1 few TRBV4-1 TGCGCCAGCAGCCACCCGGTGAGCTCCTACAATGAGCAGTTCTTC CASSHPVSSYNEQFF
TRBD2 TRBJ2-2 . TRBV10-3 TGTGCCATCAGTGGGACTAGCGGAGGCACCGGGGAGCTGTTTTTT CAISGTSGGTGELFF
. TRBJ2-7 . TRBV7-2 TGTGCCAGCAGCTACCCAATCACAGGGTTCTCCTACGAGCAGTACTTC CASSYPITGFSYEQYF
TRBD1 TRBJ2-7 . TRBV2 TGTGCCAGCAGTGATTTTTTGGCGGCGACAGGGGACACCGTCTCCTACGAGCAGTACTTC CASSDFLAATGDTVSYEQYF
TRBD1 TRBJ2-7 . TRBV6-6 TGTGCCAGCGGACAGGGGGGGGTGGTCGAGCAGTACTTC CASGQGGVVEQYF
. TRBJ2-7 . TRBV11-1 TGTGCCAGCAGCCAGGGACTCCGTGAGCAGTACTTC CASSQGLREQYF
TRBD2 TRBJ2-7 . TRBV10-2 TGCGCCAGCAAAAGACTAGCGGGGGACTACGAGCAGTACTTC CASKRLAGDYEQYF
TRBD1 TRBJ2-5 . TRBV6-5 TGTGCCAGCAGTCCGAGGACAGGGGCCGAGACCCAGTACTTC CASSPRTGAETQYF
TRBD1 TRBJ1-6 . TRBV30 TGTGCCTGGAGCCCTAGCCCCCGGACAGGAAGGAGCTCCTATAATTCACCCCTCCACTTT CAWSPSPRTGRSSYNSPLHF
TRBD2 TRBJ2-1 . TRBV7-3 TGTGCCAGCAGCTCTCGGACTAGCGGGGGATACAATGAGCAGTTCTTC CASSSRTSGGYNEQFF
. TRBJ1-2 . TRBV5-1 TGCGCCAGCAGCTTGCAGGGGTCGGGCTACACCTTC CASSLQGSGYTF
. TRBJ1-6 . TRBV4-3 TGCGCCAGCAGCCAAGATTTGGTTTCCGTAGTTAGCTCACCCCTCCACTTT CASSQDLVSVVSSPLHF
. TRBJ1-2 . TRBV14 TGTGCCAGCAGCCCGCCAGGGTCGGCCTATGGCTACACCTTC CASSPPGSAYGYTF
. TRBJ2-7 . TRBV5-6 TGTGCCAGCAGCTTGATCCGGGATTCCTATCGCGAGCAGTACTTC CASSLIRDSYREQYF
. TRBJ2-5 . TRBV30 TGTGCCTGGAGTGTATTATTTGGGGCAACAGAGACCCAGTACTTC CAWSVLFGATETQYF
. TRBJ1-4 once TRBV4-1 TGCGCCAGCAGCCAATCAGGGGAAAAACTGTTTTTT CASSQSGEKLFF
. TRBJ1-2 . TRBV2 TGTGCCAGCAGTGAAGAAAGGGGCCCACCGCAGGGCTACACCTTC CASSEERGPPQGYTF
TRBD1 TRBJ2-3 . TRBV4-1 TGCGCCAGCAGCCAAACACAGGGGGCCCGGTACCTGGATACGCAGTATTTT CASSQTQGARYLDTQYF